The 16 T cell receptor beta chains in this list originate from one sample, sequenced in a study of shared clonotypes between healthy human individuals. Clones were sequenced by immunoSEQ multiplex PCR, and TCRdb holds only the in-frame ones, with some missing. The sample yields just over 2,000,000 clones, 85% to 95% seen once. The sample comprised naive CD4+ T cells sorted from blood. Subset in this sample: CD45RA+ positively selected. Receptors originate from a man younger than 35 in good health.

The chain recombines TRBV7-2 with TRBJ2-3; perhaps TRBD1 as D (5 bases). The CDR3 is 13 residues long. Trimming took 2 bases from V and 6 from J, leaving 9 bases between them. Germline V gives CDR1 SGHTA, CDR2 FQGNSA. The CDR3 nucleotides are TGTGCCAGCAGCTTAAGGGGTTTGGATACGCAGTATTTT. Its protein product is CASSLRGLDTQYF. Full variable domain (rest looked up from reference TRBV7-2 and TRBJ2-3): GAGVSQSPSNKVTEKGKDVELRCDPISGHTALYWYRQSLGQGLEFLIYFQGNSAPDKSGLPSDRFSAERTGGSVSTLTIQRTQQEDSAVYLCASSLRGLDTQYFGPGTRLTVL.

CDR3: CATKDRGPRGYTF. The CDR3 DNA is TGTGCCACCAAGGACAGGGGACCGCGCGGCTACACCTTC. The chain couples TRBV2 to TRBJ1-2; 9 positions agree with TRBD1. The CDR3 spans 13 residues. The germline V gene encodes CDR1 SNHLY and CDR2 FYNNEI. The junction had 11 bases not matched to a gene; V was cut back by 10 bases and J by 8 bases.

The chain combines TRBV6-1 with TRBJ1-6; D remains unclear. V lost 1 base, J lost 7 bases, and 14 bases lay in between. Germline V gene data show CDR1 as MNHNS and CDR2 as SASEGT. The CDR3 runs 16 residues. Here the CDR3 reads CASSEGPRRANSPLHF. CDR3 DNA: TGTGCCAGCAGTGAAGGACCGCGCCGGGCGAATTCACCCCTCCACTTT.

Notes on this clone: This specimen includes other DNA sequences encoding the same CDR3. The CDR3 sequence: CASRAGSYNSPLHF. The CDR3 DNA reads as TGTGCCAGTCGGGCAGGCTCCTATAATTCACCCCTCCACTTT. The rearrangement joins TRBV27 to TRBJ1-6; D unclear. Germline loops: CDR1 MNHEY, CDR2 SMNVEV (reference sequence). The V end lost 9 bases, the J end lost 0 bases, and 9 bases lay between the germline ends. This CDR3 is 14 amino acids long.

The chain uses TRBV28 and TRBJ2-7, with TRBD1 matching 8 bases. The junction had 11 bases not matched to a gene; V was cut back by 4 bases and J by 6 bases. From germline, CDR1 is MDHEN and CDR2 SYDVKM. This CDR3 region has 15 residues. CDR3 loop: CASSSTGTGPLEQYF. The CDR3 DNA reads TGTGCCAGCAGTTCCACCGGGACAGGCCCCCTCGAGCAGTACTTC.

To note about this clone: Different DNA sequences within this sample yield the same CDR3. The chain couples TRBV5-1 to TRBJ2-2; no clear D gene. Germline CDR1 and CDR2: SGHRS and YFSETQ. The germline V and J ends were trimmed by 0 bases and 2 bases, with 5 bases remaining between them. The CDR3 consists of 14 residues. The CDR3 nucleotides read TGCGCCAGCAGCTTGGAGGGTAACACCGGGGAGCTGTTTTTT. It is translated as CASSLEGNTGELFF.

The CDR3 sequence: CASSLAQGENTIYF. CDR3 sequence (DNA): TGCGCCAGCAGCTTGGCACAGGGGGAGAACACCATATATTTT. The chain employs TRBV5-1 and TRBJ1-3, with 8 bases matching TRBD1. J gave up 7 bases and V 0 bases, and 3 bases lay outside the gene matches. Germline V lookup: CDR1 SGHRS, CDR2 YFSETQ. The CDR3 totals 14 residues.

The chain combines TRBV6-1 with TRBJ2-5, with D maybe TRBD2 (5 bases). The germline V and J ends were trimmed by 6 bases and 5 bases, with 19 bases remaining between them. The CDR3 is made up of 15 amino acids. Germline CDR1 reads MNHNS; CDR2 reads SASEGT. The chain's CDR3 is CASSYRGEREETQYF. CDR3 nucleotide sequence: TGTGCCAGCAGCTACCGGGGAGAGAGGGAGGAGACCCAGTACTTC.

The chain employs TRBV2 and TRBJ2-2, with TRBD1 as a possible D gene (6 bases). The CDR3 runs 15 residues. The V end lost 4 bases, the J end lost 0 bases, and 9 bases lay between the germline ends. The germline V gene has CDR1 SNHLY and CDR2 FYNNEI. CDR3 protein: CASSGDTPNTGELFF. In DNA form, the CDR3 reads TGTGCCAGCAGTGGGGACACCCCGAACACCGGGGAGCTGTTTTTT.

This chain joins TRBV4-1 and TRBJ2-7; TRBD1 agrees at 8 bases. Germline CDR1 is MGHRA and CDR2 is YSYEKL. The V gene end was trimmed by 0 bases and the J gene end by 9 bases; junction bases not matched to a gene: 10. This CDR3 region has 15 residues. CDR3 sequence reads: CASSQEKDRVDRQYF. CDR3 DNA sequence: TGCGCCAGCAGCCAAGAAAAGGACAGGGTAGATCGGCAGTACTTC.

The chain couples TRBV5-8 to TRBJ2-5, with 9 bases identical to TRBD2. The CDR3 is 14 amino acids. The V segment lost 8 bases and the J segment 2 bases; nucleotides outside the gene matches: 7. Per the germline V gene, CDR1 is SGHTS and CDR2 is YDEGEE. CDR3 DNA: TGTGCCAGTGCACTAGCGGGCCGGCAAGAGACCCAGTACTTC. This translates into CASALAGRQETQYF.

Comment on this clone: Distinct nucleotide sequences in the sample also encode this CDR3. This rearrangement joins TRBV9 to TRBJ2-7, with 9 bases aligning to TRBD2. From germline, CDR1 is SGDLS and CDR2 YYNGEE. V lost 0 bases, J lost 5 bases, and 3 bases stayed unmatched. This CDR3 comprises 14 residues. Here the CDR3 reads CASSVVSGSNEQYF. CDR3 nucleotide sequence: TGTGCCAGCAGCGTAGTTAGCGGGAGCAACGAGCAGTACTTC. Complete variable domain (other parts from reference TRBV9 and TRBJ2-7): DSGVTQTPKHLITATGQRVTLRCSPRSGDLSVYWYQQSLDQGLQFLIQYYNGEERAKGNILERFSAQQFPDLHSELNLSSLELGDSALYFCASSVVSGSNEQYFGPGTRLTVT.

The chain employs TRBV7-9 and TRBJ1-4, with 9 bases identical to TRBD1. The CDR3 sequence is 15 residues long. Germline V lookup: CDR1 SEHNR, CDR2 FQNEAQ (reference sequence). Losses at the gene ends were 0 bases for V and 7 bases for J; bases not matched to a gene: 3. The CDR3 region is CASSLATGGSEKLFF. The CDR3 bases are TGTGCCAGCAGCTTAGCTACAGGGGGCAGTGAAAAACTGTTTTTT. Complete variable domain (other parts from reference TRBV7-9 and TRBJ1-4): DTGVSQNPRHKITKRGQNVTFRCDPISEHNRLYWYRQTLGQGPEFLTYFQNEAQLEKSRLLSDRFSAERPKGSFSTLEIQRTEQGDSAMYLCASSLATGGSEKLFFGSGTQLSVL.

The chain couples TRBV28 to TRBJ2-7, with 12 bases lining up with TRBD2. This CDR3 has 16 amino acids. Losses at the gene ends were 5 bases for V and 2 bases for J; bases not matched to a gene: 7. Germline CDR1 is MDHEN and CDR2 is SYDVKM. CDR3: CASSPPRLAGAYEQYF. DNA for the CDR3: TGTGCCAGCAGTCCACCGAGACTAGCGGGGGCCTACGAGCAGTACTTC.

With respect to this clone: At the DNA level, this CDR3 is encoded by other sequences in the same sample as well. The CDR3 loop reads CASSLAASGATYEQYF. The DNA for the CDR3 is TGTGCCAGCAGCTTAGCCGCTAGCGGGGCCACCTACGAGCAGTACTTC. The chain links TRBV7-6 to TRBJ2-7, with 9 positions matching TRBD2. Unmatched junction bases numbered 5, after V lost 0 bases and J lost 2 bases. Germline CDR1 SGHVS, CDR2 FNYEAQ. CDR3 length: 16 amino acids.

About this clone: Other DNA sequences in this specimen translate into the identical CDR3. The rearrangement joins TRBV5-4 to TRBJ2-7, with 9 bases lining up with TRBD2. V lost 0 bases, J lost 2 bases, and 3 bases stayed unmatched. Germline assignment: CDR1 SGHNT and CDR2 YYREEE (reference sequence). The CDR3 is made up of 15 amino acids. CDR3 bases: TGTGCCAGCAGCTTGGGACTAGCGGAGACCTACGAGCAGTACTTC. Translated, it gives CASSLGLAETYEQYF. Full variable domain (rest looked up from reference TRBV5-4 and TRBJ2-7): ETGVTQSPTHLIKTRGQQVTLRCSSQSGHNTVSWYQQALGQGPQFIFQYYREEENGRGNFPPRFSGLQFPNYSSELNVNALELDDSALYLCASSLGLAETYEQYFGPGTRLTVT.